Below, 30 T cell receptor beta chains from the same sample are listed, as sequenced in a study of blood T cell repertoires in COVID-19. Some clones are missing from TCRdb's copy, which holds only in-frame ones; the method was immunoSEQ multiplex PCR. The sample has approximately 75,000 clones, about 74% seen once. Input material: peripheral blood. Receptors were obtained from a human donor with acute or convalescent COVID-19. The donor label of this sample is uncertain.

The chain has TRBV2 and TRBJ1-1, with D unresolved. The germline V gene has CDR1 SNHLY and CDR2 FYNNEI. V was clipped by 5 bases and J by 7 bases, with 14 bases between them. This CDR3 has 13 amino acids. CDR3 residues: CASSSDGSGEAFF. The CDR3 bases are TGTGCCAGCAGTTCGGACGGGAGCGGTGAAGCTTTCTTT.

The chain uses TRBV4-1 and TRBJ2-1; tentatively, D is TRBD2 (5 bases). This CDR3 is 16 amino acids long. Germline CDR1 reads MGHRA; CDR2 reads YSYEKL. Between the trimmed V and J ends, which lost 3 bases and 5 bases, there was a span of 17 bases. CDR3: CASSHSVRGYDNEQFF. The CDR3 DNA is TGCGCCAGCAGCCACTCAGTACGGGGTTATGACAATGAGCAGTTCTTC.

This clone was observed a handful of times. V usage is TRBV28 and J usage is TRBJ2-7, with 7 bases identical to TRBD2. CDR1 is MDHEN and CDR2 is SYDVKM in the germline V gene. V lost 6 bases to trimming and J lost 3 bases; unmatched junction nucleotides: 8. This CDR3 is 14 amino acids long. CDR3 residues: CASRQRTRLYEQYF. The CDR3 nucleotides are TGTGCCAGCAGGCAACGGACTAGACTCTACGAGCAGTACTTC. The entire variable domain, with the rest obtained from reference TRBV28 and TRBJ2-7, is as follows: DVKVTQSSRYLVKRTGEKVFLECVQDMDHENMFWYRQDPGLGLRLIYFSYDVKMKEKGDIPEGYSVSREKKERFSLILESASTNQTSMYLCASRQRTRLYEQYFGPGTRLTVT.

CDR3 bases: TGTGCCAGCAGCCAAGCCAACGGGGAGCTGTTTTTT. This gives the protein CASSQANGELFF. The rearrangement uses TRBV3-1 (or the pseudogene TRBV3-2) and TRBJ2-2; D is unclear. Germline V lookup: CDR1 LGHDT, CDR2 YNNKEL (reference sequence). V gave up 1 base and J gave up 7 bases, with 4 bases separating them. The CDR3 spans 12 residues.

CDR3 loop: CASSQQAGGPYEQYF. CDR3 sequence (DNA): TGTGCCAGCAGCCAACAAGCAGGGGGCCCCTACGAGCAGTACTTC. The genes are TRBV3-1 (or the pseudogene TRBV3-2) and TRBJ2-7, with 8 bases that match TRBD1. The CDR3 is made up of 15 amino acids. Germline V gives CDR1 LGHDT, CDR2 YNNKEL (reference sequence). The trim removed 2 bases at V and 2 bases at J, leaving 5 bases unmatched.

V gene TRBV5-1 combines with J gene TRBJ2-3; TRBD2 might be the D (6 bases). CDR3 length: 14 amino acids. Germline values: CDR1 SGHRS, CDR2 YFSETQ. Trimming took 4 bases from V and 2 from J, leaving 11 bases between them. CDR3 loop: CASSRDSSTDTQYF. Written as DNA, the CDR3 is TGCGCCAGCAGCCGGGACTCCTCCACAGATACGCAGTATTTT.

The DNA of the CDR3 is TGTGCCAGCAGCTTCGGGGAAAGCTCCTACGAGCAGTACTTC. The encoded protein is CASSFGESSYEQYF. The chain is built from TRBV7-2 and TRBJ2-7, with D perhaps matching TRBD2 (5 bases). CDR1 and CDR2 from the germline V gene are SGHTA and FQGNSA. The CDR3 consists of 14 residues. Trimming stripped 3 bases from V and 0 bases from J, with 9 bases between.

The V and J genes are TRBV28 and TRBJ2-5; D not resolved. This CDR3 contains 13 residues. Trimming stripped 8 bases from V and 4 bases from J, with 14 bases between. Per germline, CDR1 MDHEN and CDR2 SYDVKM. As DNA, the CDR3 is TGTGCCAGCTGTCCCCCAGGCCGAGAGACCCAGTACTTC. Amino acids: CASCPPGRETQYF.

This clone was observed a few times. The gene calls are TRBV7-6 and TRBJ1-6; 8 bases are a match to TRBD1. With 1 base clipped from V and 10 bases from J, the junction kept 15 bases outside the gene matches. Germline CDR1 SGHVS, CDR2 FNYEAQ. The CDR3 totals 18 residues. As DNA, the CDR3 is TGTGCCAGCAGCTTAGTGATCGGGTCATCGGGACAGGACTCACCCCTCCACTTT. It yields the protein CASSLVIGSSGQDSPLHF.

The chain carries TRBV27 and TRBJ2-7; 9 bases line up with TRBD2. With V trimmed by 5 bases and J by 3 bases, 5 bases remained unmatched. Germline CDR1 reads MNHEY; CDR2 reads SMNVEV (reference sequence). This CDR3 is built from 14 residues. CDR3 coding DNA: TGTGCCAGCAGTCTCCTAGCGGGGTTCTACGAGCAGTACTTC. Its protein product is CASSLLAGFYEQYF.

The V gene is TRBV5-1, the J gene TRBJ2-2; 12 bases are shared with TRBD2. The J segment lost 0 bases and the V segment lost 0 bases, leaving 0 bases of the junction unmatched. The CDR3 is 17 amino acids. Germline V CDR1 and CDR2: SGHRS, YFSETQ. For the CDR3, the DNA is TGCGCCAGCAGCTTGGCTAGCGGGGGGGCGAACACCGGGGAGCTGTTTTTT. Its protein product is CASSLASGGANTGELFF.

The chain recombines TRBV5-1 with TRBJ2-1, with 9 bases that match TRBD2. The length of the CDR3 is 15 residues. The germline V gene encodes CDR1 SGHRS and CDR2 YFSETQ. J gave up 6 bases and V 5 bases, and 9 bases lay outside the gene matches. DNA of the CDR3: TGCGCCAGCAGATATAGCGGGAGTTTGCGCAATGAGCAGTTCTTC. It encodes CASRYSGSLRNEQFF. The full variable domain, completed using reference TRBV5-1 and TRBJ2-1, is KAGVTQTPRYLIKTRGQQVTLSCSPISGHRSVSWYQQTPGQGLQFLFEYFSETQRNKGNFPGRFSGRQFSNSRSEMNVSTLELGDSALYLCASRYSGSLRNEQFFGPGTRLTVL.

This chain uses TRBV11-2 with TRBJ2-5, with 10 bases fitting TRBD1. Germline V gene lookup returns CDR1 SGHAT and CDR2 FQNNGV. The CDR3 is 16 residues long. V gave up 8 bases and J gave up 2 bases; unmatched junction bases: 11. Here the CDR3 reads CASRRQGALDQETQYF. The CDR3 DNA reads TGTGCCAGCCGTAGACAGGGGGCGTTGGATCAAGAGACCCAGTACTTC.

J is TRBJ1-4 and V is TRBV29-1, with D unresolved. This CDR3 comprises 14 residues. The germline V gene has CDR1 SQVTM and CDR2 ANQGSEA. The V end was cut by 3 bases, the J end by 6 bases, with 14 bases between. CDR3 in amino acids: CSVEVDEGYEKLFF. The CDR3 DNA is TGCAGCGTTGAGGTGGACGAGGGATATGAAAAACTGTTTTTT.

This clone was seen a single time. J is TRBJ2-1 and V is TRBV2; 7 bases map to TRBD2. The CDR3 sequence is 16 residues long. Per the germline V gene, CDR1 is SNHLY and CDR2 is FYNNEI. V dropped 7 bases and J dropped 0; count of bases not matched to a gene: 9. CDR3 coding DNA: TGTGCCAGCAAGGTCGGCGGGAGCGGCTCCTACAATGAGCAGTTCTTC. Protein product: CASKVGGSGSYNEQFF.

This sequence joins TRBV19 and TRBJ2-7; TRBD1 matches 10 bases. Looked up from germline, CDR1 is LNHDA and CDR2 is SQIVND (reference sequence). The V and J ends lost 4 bases and 6 bases, in that order; junction bases with no gene match: 9. CDR3 length: 15 residues. CDR3 in DNA: TGTGCCAGTAGTACAGCCGGGACAGGGGCCGGCGAGCAGTACTTC. Translating gives CASSTAGTGAGEQYF.

On this clone: No DNA is shown, since the ends of the CDR3 on it are uncertain; the CDR3 is the one TCRdb lists. The chain carries TRBV21-1 and TRBJ2-1; TRBD1 is the table's D call and was not checked against the DNA. TRBV21-1 corresponds to a pseudogene. Ends included, the CDR3 has 16 residues. The CDR3 is CASSKFGTGSNNEQFF.

This clone appeared once. The chain joins TRBV5-6 to TRBJ2-1; 7 nucleotides line up with TRBD2. Germline V gene lookup returns CDR1 SGHDT and CDR2 YYEEEE. There are 17 residues in the CDR3. The ends lost 7 bases at V and 9 bases at J; junction bases unmatched: 22. Written as DNA, the CDR3 is TGTGCCAGCTCCCGCTATACTAGCGCCCGAGGGAACAGTGAGCAGTTCTTC. Protein product: CASSRYTSARGNSEQFF.

The chain couples TRBV10-3 to TRBJ2-2; maybe TRBD2 (6 bases). This CDR3 has 16 amino acids. Germline CDR1 reads ENHRY; CDR2 reads SYGVKD. Trimming removed 0 bases from V and 7 bases from J, with 15 bases in between. The CDR3 loop reads CAISESTAAGYGELFF. The CDR3 DNA reads TGTGCCATCAGTGAGTCGACTGCTGCGGGGTACGGGGAGCTGTTTTTT.

This clone was picked up one time. This chain connects TRBV19 to TRBJ1-6; 7 bases map to TRBD1. Trimming removed 6 bases from V and 7 bases from J; junction bases left unmatched: 6. Germline CDR1 is LNHDA and CDR2 is SQIVND (reference sequence). The CDR3 has 14 amino acids. CDR3 amino acids: CASRTTGTNSPLHF. DNA of the CDR3: TGTGCCAGTAGGACGACAGGGACAAATTCACCCCTCCACTTT.

This clone was seen just once. This sequence joins TRBV19 and TRBJ1-2; 7 positions match TRBD1. CDR1 and CDR2 (germline): LNHDA, SQIVND (reference sequence). The V and J ends lost 5 bases and 8 bases, in that order; junction bases with no gene match: 11. There are 14 residues in the CDR3. The CDR3 loop reads CASSFTGTAQGYTF. In nucleotides, the CDR3 is TGTGCCAGTAGTTTTACCGGGACAGCCCAAGGCTACACCTTC.

This clone was recorded a few times. The V call is TRBV10-1, the J call TRBJ2-2; D remains unclear. The CDR3 is 14 amino acids. Germline values: CDR1 WNHNN, CDR2 SYGVQD (reference sequence). V dropped 6 bases and J dropped 0 bases, with 8 bases sitting between them. The CDR3 nucleotides read TGCGCCAGCAGGGTCGGGTCGAACACCGGGGAGCTGTTTTTT. It specifies CASRVGSNTGELFF.

The table lists this clone with a few counts. V usage is TRBV28 and J usage is TRBJ1-2; possible D gene TRBD1, 5 bases. Trimming left V 6 bases short and J 0 bases short, with 8 bases between. The germline gives CDR1 MDHEN, CDR2 SYDVKM. This CDR3 comprises 13 residues. The CDR3 here is CASRLTANYGYTF. CDR3 bases: TGTGCCAGCAGGTTGACAGCTAACTATGGCTACACCTTC.

The genes are TRBV28 and TRBJ2-1; 10 bases fit TRBD1. The CDR3 has 15 residues. The V gene's germline CDR1 is MDHEN and CDR2 SYDVKM. The ends lost 6 bases at V and 6 bases at J; junction bases unmatched: 8. The CDR3, as DNA: TGTGCCAGCAGCCCGCCGGGACAGGGGACCAATGAGCAGTTCTTC. This sequence encodes CASSPPGQGTNEQFF.

This chain connects TRBV7-6 to TRBJ2-6, with D possibly being TRBD2 (6 bases). The CDR3 contains 15 residues. Germline-derived CDR1 and CDR2 are SGHVS and FNYEAQ. Between the trimmed V and J ends, which lost 5 bases and 3 bases, there was a span of 11 bases. The CDR3 sequence is CASSPSGLGANVLTF. DNA of the CDR3: TGTGCCAGCAGCCCTTCGGGACTTGGGGCCAACGTCCTGACTTTC.

The table lists this clone with a few counts. The chain links TRBV11-2 to TRBJ1-3; 7 bases agree with TRBD1. From germline, CDR1 is SGHAT and CDR2 FQNNGV. This CDR3 region has 16 residues. Trimming at V came to 5 bases and at J to 6 bases, leaving 13 bases not matched to a gene. CDR3 nucleotide sequence: TGTGCCAGCAGCGCCGGAGATGGGACAGAACTAAACACCATATATTTT. It encodes CASSAGDGTELNTIYF.

This clone appeared a few times. This chain joins TRBV11-2 and TRBJ2-3; D may be TRBD2 (6 bases). Trimming removed 1 base at V and 9 bases at J, with 20 bases between. CDR3 length: 16 residues. CDR1 SGHAT and CDR2 FQNNGV come from the germline V gene. As DNA, the CDR3 is TGTGCCAGCAGCTTAGGCGGGAACGCGAGGGGTGAAACGCAGTATTTT. The encoded protein is CASSLGGNARGETQYF.

This chain connects TRBV5-8 to TRBJ1-5; perhaps TRBD1 as D (6 bases). Germline V gene data show CDR1 as SGHTS and CDR2 as YDEGEE. The germline V and J ends were trimmed by 5 bases and 2 bases, with 14 bases remaining between them. The CDR3 length is 15 residues. This CDR3 is CASRPTGLGNQPQHF. The CDR3 bases are TGTGCCAGCAGGCCTACAGGGCTTGGCAATCAGCCCCAGCATTTT.

This clone was counted once. This sequence joins TRBV18 and TRBJ1-4; D gene unclear. The germline gives CDR1 KGHSH, CDR2 LQKENI. This CDR3 contains 15 residues. V shed 0 bases and J shed 4 bases, with 9 bases lying between them. CDR3 in DNA: TGTGCCAGCTCACCACCGAACAGCCGTAATGAAAAACTGTTTTTT. Amino acid sequence: CASSPPNSRNEKLFF.

The chain carries TRBV2 and TRBJ2-1; TRBD2 agrees at 11 bases. In germline, CDR1 is SNHLY, CDR2 FYNNEI. The CDR3 loop spans 15 amino acids. J lost 6 bases, V lost 9 bases, and 10 bases had no gene match. CDR3 sequence (DNA): TGTGCCAGTTTCCTACTAGCGGGGGTGGGCAATGAGCAGTTCTTC. It is translated as CASFLLAGVGNEQFF. Variable domain in full (rest from reference TRBV2 and TRBJ2-1): EPEVTQTPSHQVTQMGQEVILRCVPISNHLYFYWYRQILGQKVEFLVSFYNNEISEKSEIFDDQFSVERPDGSNFTLKIRSTKLEDSAMYFCASFLLAGVGNEQFFGPGTRLTVL.